A selection of T cell receptor beta chains follows, all from one sample in a study of blood T cell repertoires in COVID-19. The table came from immunoSEQ multiplex PCR; TCRdb's copy has only in-frame clones and leaves some out. This table holds 85,000 to 120,000 clones, 75% to 95% found once. The sample comprised peripheral blood. The receptors here all came from a man between 18 and 35 years old with acute or convalescent COVID-19. The CDR3 runs from the conserved cysteine through the conserved F or W. A D gene is named only where the DNA matches it firmly. Clone size appears in some rows only: once, few, many, or a class for an expanded clone.

d_call: -; j_call: TRBJ2-1; v_call: TRBV5-1; clone_size: -; cdr3_aa: CASNTGTYNEQFF; cdr3_nt: TGCGCCAGCAATACGGGGACCTACAATGAGCAGTTCTTC
d_call: -; j_call: TRBJ1-3; v_call: TRBV3-1/TRBV3-2; clone_size: -; cdr3_aa: CASRRQGGISGNTIYF; cdr3_nt: TGTGCCAGCAGACGTCAAGGAGGGATCTCTGGAAACACCATATATTTT
d_call: -; j_call: TRBJ1-1; v_call: TRBV30; clone_size: -; cdr3_aa: CAWSRGIAEAFF; cdr3_nt: TGTGCCTGGAGTAGGGGGATCGCTGAAGCTTTCTTT
d_call: -; j_call: TRBJ2-1; v_call: TRBV29-1; clone_size: -; cdr3_aa: CSVEEGNGYNEQFF; cdr3_nt: TGCAGCGTGGAGGAGGGGAATGGATACAATGAGCAGTTCTTC
d_call: TRBD1; j_call: TRBJ1-2; v_call: TRBV6-1; clone_size: -; cdr3_aa: CASSWRTGYNYGYTF; cdr3_nt: TGTGCCAGCAGTTGGAGGACAGGCTATAACTATGGCTACACCTTC
d_call: TRBD1; j_call: TRBJ1-2; v_call: TRBV5-1; clone_size: -; cdr3_aa: CASSLELDRAGYTF; cdr3_nt: TGCGCCAGCAGCTTGGAGTTAGACAGGGCTGGCTACACCTTC
d_call: -; j_call: TRBJ1-2; v_call: TRBV6-6; clone_size: -; cdr3_aa: CASSPGGLANYGYTF; cdr3_nt: TGTGCCAGCAGCCCCGGGGGGTTAGCTAACTATGGCTACACCTTC
d_call: -; j_call: TRBJ1-2; v_call: TRBV10-3; clone_size: -; cdr3_aa: CAITKTGTGYTF; cdr3_nt: TGTGCCATCACTAAAACAGGGACTGGCTACACCTTC
d_call: -; j_call: TRBJ1-3; v_call: TRBV3-1/TRBV3-2; clone_size: -; cdr3_aa: CASSQGAGNTIYF; cdr3_nt: TGTGCCAGCAGCCAGGGAGCTGGAAACACCATATATTTT
d_call: -; j_call: TRBJ2-5; v_call: TRBV6-6; clone_size: -; cdr3_aa: CASRAVIQETQYF; cdr3_nt: TGTGCCAGCAGGGCAGTGATCCAAGAGACCCAGTACTTC
d_call: TRBD1; j_call: TRBJ1-2; v_call: TRBV27; clone_size: -; cdr3_aa: CASSLFLRTGHYGYTF; cdr3_nt: TGTGCCAGCAGTTTATTCCTTCGGACAGGCCACTATGGCTACACCTTC
d_call: -; j_call: TRBJ2-2; v_call: TRBV5-8; clone_size: few; cdr3_aa: CASTPMGATGELFF; cdr3_nt: TGTGCCAGCACCCCAATGGGAGCCACCGGGGAGCTGTTTTTT
d_call: TRBD2; j_call: TRBJ2-1; v_call: TRBV27; clone_size: -; cdr3_aa: CASSTRSSLAGGYNEQFF; cdr3_nt: TGTGCCAGCAGTACGCGTTCATCACTAGCGGGGGGTTACAATGAGCAGTTCTTC
d_call: -; j_call: TRBJ1-1; v_call: TRBV11-3; clone_size: -; cdr3_aa: CASSFTGNTEAFF; cdr3_nt: TGTGCCAGCAGCTTTACGGGGAACACTGAAGCTTTCTTT
d_call: -; j_call: TRBJ1-2; v_call: TRBV28; clone_size: -; cdr3_aa: CASTIGTYNDGYTF; cdr3_nt: TGTGCCAGCACTATCGGGACATACAACGATGGCTACACCTTC
d_call: -; j_call: TRBJ1-3; v_call: TRBV6-5; clone_size: once; cdr3_aa: CAGHAGTSNTIYF; cdr3_nt: TGTGCCGGACACGCGGGGACTTCAAACACCATATATTTT
d_call: -; j_call: TRBJ1-2; v_call: TRBV7-9; clone_size: -; cdr3_aa: CASSLGGANYGYTF; cdr3_nt: TGTGCCAGCAGCTTGGGCGGGGCTAACTATGGCTACACCTTC
d_call: TRBD2; j_call: TRBJ2-5; v_call: TRBV11-2; clone_size: -; cdr3_aa: CASRNLAGRETQYF; cdr3_nt: TGTGCCAGCAGGAATTTAGCGGGAAGAGAGACCCAGTACTTC
d_call: -; j_call: TRBJ1-6; v_call: TRBV6-1; clone_size: -; cdr3_aa: CASSEFGGTYGGYNSPLHF; cdr3_nt: TGTGCCAGCAGTGAGTTCGGAGGGACCTACGGGGGATATAATTCACCCCTCCACTTT
d_call: -; j_call: TRBJ2-7; v_call: TRBV4-1; clone_size: -; cdr3_aa: CASSQDHTWEQYF; cdr3_nt: TGCGCCAGCAGCCAAGATCACACATGGGAGCAGTACTTC
d_call: -; j_call: TRBJ1-3; v_call: TRBV27; clone_size: -; cdr3_aa: CASSFTEGNTIYF; cdr3_nt: TGTGCCAGCAGTTTTACAGAGGGAAACACCATATATTTT
d_call: -; j_call: TRBJ1-1; v_call: TRBV15; clone_size: -; cdr3_aa: CATSRDGEETEAFF; cdr3_nt: TGTGCCACCAGCAGAGATGGCGAGGAAACTGAAGCTTTCTTT
d_call: TRBD1; j_call: TRBJ1-5; v_call: TRBV7-2; clone_size: -; cdr3_aa: CASSRQGNSNQPQHF; cdr3_nt: TGTGCCAGCAGCAGACAGGGGAATAGCAATCAGCCCCAGCATTTT
d_call: TRBD1; j_call: TRBJ2-6; v_call: TRBV19; clone_size: once; cdr3_aa: CASSISQGARANVLTF; cdr3_nt: TGTGCCAGTAGTATTTCACAGGGGGCAAGGGCCAACGTCCTGACTTTC
d_call: TRBD1; j_call: TRBJ1-1; v_call: TRBV2; clone_size: -; cdr3_aa: CASRRPGGLRTTEAFF; cdr3_nt: TGTGCCAGCAGACGACCAGGGGGTCTAAGAACTACTGAAGCTTTCTTT
d_call: -; j_call: TRBJ2-5; v_call: TRBV9; clone_size: -; cdr3_aa: CASSVRAGGETQYF; cdr3_nt: TGTGCCAGCAGCGTCCGGGCCGGGGGAGAGACCCAGTACTTC
d_call: TRBD1; j_call: TRBJ1-1; v_call: TRBV29-1; clone_size: once; cdr3_aa: CSVGDSKSLNTEAFF; cdr3_nt: TGCAGCGTTGGGGACAGTAAGTCTTTGAACACTGAAGCTTTCTTT
d_call: -; j_call: TRBJ1-1; v_call: TRBV20-1; clone_size: -; cdr3_aa: CSASAPGKWTEAFF; cdr3_nt: TGCAGTGCTAGTGCTCCGGGGAAATGGACTGAAGCTTTCTTT
d_call: -; j_call: TRBJ2-7; v_call: TRBV5-1; clone_size: -; cdr3_aa: CASRGEGVSYEQYF; cdr3_nt: TGCGCCAGCAGGGGAGAGGGAGTCTCCTACGAGCAGTACTTC
d_call: TRBD1; j_call: TRBJ1-3; v_call: TRBV2; clone_size: -; cdr3_aa: CASRTGFGGNTIYF; cdr3_nt: TGTGCCAGCAGGACAGGGTTCGGGGGAAACACCATATATTTT